Shown below are 29 T cell receptor beta chains from a single sample sequenced in a study of blood T cell repertoires in COVID-19. Clones were sequenced by immunoSEQ multiplex PCR, and TCRdb holds only the in-frame ones, with some missing. The repertoire has about 130,000 clones, 75% to 85% of them found once; the top ten carry around 20%. The sample taken for sequencing was peripheral blood. The source of these receptors is a man older than 75 with acute or convalescent COVID-19.

This chain uses TRBV5-4 with TRBJ2-7; TRBD1 is a possible D gene (6 bases). The length of the CDR3 is 14 residues. From germline, CDR1 is SGHNT and CDR2 YYREEE (reference sequence). V dropped 1 base and J dropped 4 bases, with 12 bases sitting between them. This CDR3 reads CASSLPGAQYEQYF. CDR3 DNA: TGTGCCAGCAGCTTGCCAGGGGCGCAATACGAGCAGTACTTC.

A note on this clone: The sample has other DNA sequences that encode this CDR3 too. The gene calls are TRBV5-1 and TRBJ2-7; 10 positions agree with TRBD1. Per germline, CDR1 SGHRS and CDR2 YFSETQ. The CDR3 has 14 residues. V lost 4 bases to trimming and J lost 1 base; unmatched junction nucleotides: 2. The chain's CDR3 is CASSTGQGSYEQYF. CDR3 bases: TGCGCCAGCAGCACGGGACAGGGGTCCTACGAGCAGTACTTC.

The rearrangement uses TRBV10-3 and TRBJ1-4; weak D call: TRBD1 (5 bases). V dropped 11 bases and J dropped 8 bases, with 15 bases sitting between them. This CDR3 has 12 residues. CDR1 ENHRY and CDR2 SYGVKD come from the germline V gene. As DNA, the CDR3 is TGTGCCTCGCGGCGGGACCGCGAAAAACTGTTTTTT. Encoded protein: CASRRDREKLFF.

The chain joins TRBV7-2 to TRBJ1-5; a weak D match, TRBD1 (6 bases). Germline V gene sequence: CDR1 SGHTA, CDR2 FQGNSA. CDR3 length: 15 amino acids. V lost 3 bases and J 5 bases, leaving 14 bases between the germline ends. The CDR3 is CASSFVGAKDQPQHF. In nucleotides, the CDR3 is TGTGCCAGCAGCTTTGTGGGGGCGAAGGATCAGCCCCAGCATTTT.

This rearrangement joins TRBV6-5 to TRBJ1-1, with 8 bases fitting TRBD1. J gave up 1 base and V 8 bases, and 6 bases lay outside the gene matches. CDR1 is MNHEY, CDR2 SVGAGI, per germline. The length of the CDR3 is 14 residues. In DNA form, the CDR3 reads TGTGCCAGCCATCCGGACAGGGCGAACACTGAAGCTTTCTTT. It specifies CASHPDRANTEAFF.

The gene calls are TRBV12-5 and TRBJ2-7, with 13 bases fitting TRBD2. Germline CDR1 is LGHNT and CDR2 is FRNRAP. Trimming at V came to 6 bases and at J to 5 bases, leaving 10 bases not matched to a gene. The CDR3 length is 16 residues. The CDR3 nucleotides are TGTGCTAGTGGGTCTACTAGCGGGGGGGCCCTTAACGAGCAGTACTTC. Translated, it gives CASGSTSGGALNEQYF.

The chain couples TRBV27 to TRBJ2-7; possible D gene TRBD2, 5 bases. V was shortened by 2 bases and J by 7 bases, with 18 bases between the two germline ends. CDR3 length equals 15 residues. CDR1 and CDR2 (germline): MNHEY, SMNVEV (reference sequence). CDR3 in amino acids: CASSLIHAGTREQYF. In nucleotides, the CDR3 is TGTGCCAGCAGTTTAATCCATGCGGGTACTAGAGAGCAGTACTTC.

V usage is TRBV28 and J usage is TRBJ2-7, with 16 positions matching TRBD2. The CDR3 covers 18 residues. CDR1 is MDHEN, CDR2 SYDVKM, per germline. After removal of 7 bases from V and 5 bases from J, the junction contained 14 bases not matched to a gene. Written as DNA, the CDR3 is TGTGCCAGCATTCCTACCTTAGGGACTAGCGGGGGGGGTAACGAGCAGTACTTC. Its protein is CASIPTLGTSGGGNEQYF.

This clone occurred once. The CDR3 DNA is TGTGCCAGCAGTTTCCAAAGACAGGGGCGCACTGAAGCTTTCTTT. Translated, it gives CASSFQRQGRTEAFF. The chain couples TRBV2 to TRBJ1-1; 8 bases align to TRBD1. The CDR3 sequence is 15 residues long. The V gene end was trimmed by 5 bases and the J gene end by 4 bases; junction bases not matched to a gene: 9. CDR1 is SNHLY and CDR2 is FYNNEI in the germline V gene.

The chain recombines TRBV11-2 with TRBJ1-6; a weak D match, TRBD1 (6 bases). Germline V gene data show CDR1 as SGHAT and CDR2 as FQNNGV. V was cut by 1 base and J by 7 bases, with 14 bases left in between. The CDR3 has 16 amino acids. This chain's CDR3 is CASSLVPGGWNSPLHF. The CDR3 DNA reads as TGTGCCAGCAGCTTAGTTCCTGGGGGCTGGAATTCACCCCTCCACTTT.

The V and J genes are TRBV7-3 and TRBJ2-2; 8 nucleotides line up with TRBD2. This CDR3 is built from 15 residues. In germline, CDR1 is SGHTA, CDR2 FQGTGA. V lost 3 bases and J lost 4; bases outside the gene matches: 4. The CDR3 reads CASSFGGAGTGELFF. The CDR3 DNA reads TGTGCCAGCAGCTTCGGGGGGGCTGGCACCGGGGAGCTGTTTTTT.

This clone was observed a few times. This chain links TRBV7-9 with TRBJ2-3; D is perhaps TRBD2 (5 bases). Germline V gives CDR1 SEHNR, CDR2 FQNEAQ (reference sequence). This CDR3 contains 12 residues. V lost 8 bases and J lost 7, with 13 bases in between. DNA of the CDR3: TGTGCCAGCCGGGGTAGTACCTATACGCAGTATTTT. Amino acids: CASRGSTYTQYF.

V gene TRBV18 combines with J gene TRBJ2-7, with 13 bases aligning to TRBD2. CDR3 length: 18 amino acids. The ends lost 2 bases at V and 3 bases at J; junction bases unmatched: 10. Germline lookup yields CDR1 KGHSH and CDR2 LQKENI. CDR3 coding DNA: TGTGCCAGCTCACCAATGTTGACCGGGACTAGCGGGAACTACGAGCAGTACTTC. This sequence encodes CASSPMLTGTSGNYEQYF.

The chain couples TRBV18 to TRBJ1-2; TRBD1 matches at 8 bases. CDR1 and CDR2 (germline): KGHSH, LQKENI. V gave up 4 bases and J gave up 3 bases; unmatched junction bases: 1. This CDR3 has 13 amino acids. CDR3 amino acids: CASSQQGDYGYTF. In nucleotides, the CDR3 is TGTGCCAGCTCACAACAGGGGGACTATGGCTACACCTTC.

This clone was detected only a few times. This sequence joins TRBV11-2 and TRBJ2-3, with D possibly being TRBD1 (5 bases). The CDR3 covers 14 residues. Germline CDR1 and CDR2: SGHAT and FQNNGV. V shed 3 bases and J shed 3 bases, with 10 bases lying between them. In DNA, the CDR3 is TGTGCCAGCAGCTTCAAGGGGCAGACAGATACGCAGTATTTT. Encoded protein: CASSFKGQTDTQYF. The full variable domain, with the rest looked up from reference TRBV11-2 and TRBJ2-3, is EAGVAQSPRYKIIEKRQSVAFWCNPISGHATLYWYQQILGQGPKLLIQFQNNGVVDDSQLPKDRFSAERLKGVDSTLKIQPAKLEDSAVYLCASSFKGQTDTQYFGPGTRLTVL.

This sequence joins TRBV28 and TRBJ1-4, with 7 nucleotides matching TRBD1. V dropped 7 bases and J dropped 5; count of bases not matched to a gene: 4. There are 13 residues in the CDR3. Germline V gene lookup returns CDR1 MDHEN and CDR2 SYDVKM. Written as DNA, the CDR3 is TGTGCCAGCAAGGACAGGATGAATGAAAAACTGTTTTTT. Translating it yields CASKDRMNEKLFF.

In regard to this clone: This sample includes further DNA sequences coding for the same CDR3. V and J are TRBV7-2 and TRBJ1-1, with D perhaps TRBD1 (5 bases). V was cut by 1 base and J by 6 bases, with 9 bases left in between. The CDR3 has 13 residues. Looked up from germline, CDR1 is SGHTA and CDR2 is FQGNSA. Here the CDR3 reads CASSLGSGAEAFF. The CDR3 DNA sequence: TGTGCCAGCAGCTTAGGTTCGGGGGCTGAAGCTTTCTTT.

The chain recombines TRBV5-1 with TRBJ2-7, with TRBD1 matching over 7 bases. CDR3 length: 15 residues. The V gene's germline CDR1 is SGHRS and CDR2 YFSETQ. V lost 4 bases and J lost 1; bases outside the gene matches: 8. The CDR3 coding sequence is TGCGCCAGCAGCCCCAGACAGGGCCAGTCCTACGAGCAGTACTTC. This sequence encodes CASSPRQGQSYEQYF.

This clone has only a few counts. The gene calls are TRBV6-5 and TRBJ2-1, with D uncertain. The CDR3 has 15 residues. Trimming removed 7 bases at V and 0 bases at J, with 13 bases between. Germline-derived CDR1 and CDR2 are MNHEY and SVGAGI. CDR3 in DNA: TGTGCCAGCACCATGGGCCAGAGCTCCTACAATGAGCAGTTCTTC. It yields the protein CASTMGQSSYNEQFF.

The chain couples TRBV2 to TRBJ2-2; tentative D call: TRBD1 (8 bases). The V gene's germline CDR1 is SNHLY and CDR2 FYNNEI. CDR3 length equals 16 residues. Trimming stripped 6 bases from V and 0 bases from J, with 14 bases between. This chain's CDR3 is CASRAGTGPNTGELFF. DNA for the CDR3: TGTGCCAGCAGAGCGGGGACAGGACCGAACACCGGGGAGCTGTTTTTT.

V is TRBV5-1 and J is TRBJ2-5, with 7 positions matching TRBD1. V dropped 0 bases and J dropped 0; count of bases not matched to a gene: 5. Germline CDR1 and CDR2: SGHRS and YFSETQ. The CDR3 loop spans 16 amino acids. The DNA for the CDR3 is TGCGCCAGCAGCTTGGCCGGGACAGCAGACCAAGAGACCCAGTACTTC. Protein sequence: CASSLAGTADQETQYF.

The rearrangement links TRBV6-2 or TRBV6-3 to TRBJ1-3; D is unresolved. The germline CDR1 and CDR2 sequences are MNHEY and SVGEGT. The CDR3 covers 15 residues. The germline V and J ends were trimmed by 5 bases and 2 bases, with 13 bases remaining between them. Here the CDR3 DNA reads TGTGCCAGCAGTGACGCGGACTTCCCTGGAAACACCATATATTTT. Its protein is CASSDADFPGNTIYF.

The gene calls are TRBV5-1 and TRBJ2-1, with 12 bases aligning to TRBD2. Germline V gives CDR1 SGHRS, CDR2 YFSETQ. V shed 4 bases, J shed 3 bases, and the junction held 5 bases outside the gene matches. The CDR3 runs to 16 residues. CDR3 DNA sequence: TGCGCCAGCAGCCGAGAACTAGCGGGGGGCTACAATGAGCAGTTCTTC. Its protein product is CASSRELAGGYNEQFF.

V and J are TRBV27 and TRBJ2-1; 8 bases are shared with TRBD1. CDR1 is MNHEY and CDR2 is SMNVEV in the germline V gene (reference sequence). The V gene end was trimmed by 6 bases and the J gene end by 0 bases; junction bases not matched to a gene: 10. This CDR3 comprises 17 residues. As DNA, the CDR3 is TGTGCCAGCAGCTCCCGTGACAGGGGTTTCTCCTACAATGAGCAGTTCTTC. Protein product: CASSSRDRGFSYNEQFF.

The chain employs TRBV29-1 and TRBJ2-7, with TRBD2 matching 10 bases. The CDR3 loop spans 13 amino acids. The germline V gene has CDR1 SQVTM and CDR2 ANQGSEA. The V and J ends lost 6 bases and 4 bases, in that order; junction bases with no gene match: 6. The CDR3 DNA follows: TGCAGCGTCCAGCGGGGGGGGCGGTACGAGCAGTACTTC. This translates into CSVQRGGRYEQYF.

This clone was counted once. V and J are TRBV5-8 and TRBJ2-2; D is perhaps TRBD1 (6 bases). Trimming left V 0 bases short and J 4 bases short, with 13 bases between. The germline gives CDR1 SGHTS, CDR2 YDEGEE. The CDR3 is made up of 16 amino acids. Here the CDR3 reads CASSLDRAPGTGELFF. The CDR3 coding sequence is TGTGCCAGCAGCTTGGACAGGGCTCCGGGCACCGGGGAGCTGTTTTTT.

This chain joins TRBV7-9 and TRBJ2-7; possible D gene TRBD2, 5 bases. The length of the CDR3 is 16 residues. The V end lost 5 bases, the J end lost 0 bases, and 17 bases lay between the germline ends. The germline V gene encodes CDR1 SEHNR and CDR2 FQNEAQ (reference sequence). The CDR3 here is CASSPFFLGSSYEQYF. For the CDR3, the DNA is TGTGCCAGCAGCCCCTTTTTTCTGGGGAGCTCCTACGAGCAGTACTTC.

The chain couples TRBV6-5 to TRBJ2-3, with D maybe TRBD1 (6 bases). Germline V gene sequence: CDR1 MNHEY, CDR2 SVGAGI. The CDR3 sequence is 13 residues long. Trimming stripped 4 bases from V and 3 bases from J, with 8 bases between. The CDR3 sequence: CASSSQGTDTQYF. The CDR3 coding sequence is TGTGCCAGCAGTTCCCAGGGGACAGATACGCAGTATTTT.

The chain recombines TRBV3-1 (or the pseudogene TRBV3-2) with TRBJ2-7; 8 bases line up with TRBD1. The CDR3 has 15 residues. Unmatched junction bases numbered 8, after V lost 4 bases and J lost 3 bases. Germline values: CDR1 LGHDT, CDR2 YNNKEL (reference sequence). CDR3 coding DNA: TGTGCCAGCAGCCCAGCTTGGACAGGGAACTACGAGCAGTACTTC. Protein: CASSPAWTGNYEQYF.